Reported below is one T cell receptor beta chain. No antigen is known for it. No base-level quality is on record; no much larger clone is a single base apart. Trimming at the junction amounts to 6 bases on V and 1 base on J, and the germline ends lie 12 bases apart. CDR1 and CDR2 were assigned from the germline V gene as KGHSH and LQKENI. The CDR3 runs 14 residues from the cysteine to the phenylalanine. This entry keeps only the CDR3 DNA: 42 bases, framed from base 1. These data belong to a study of shared clonotypes between healthy human individuals (dated by TCRdb to 2018 to 2021). Regarding the complete study: The cohort comprised a couple of women and a few men aged 18 to 49 years. Per donor, leukapheresis produced somewhere between about 0.8 and 9 billion PBMCs. To estimate repertoire size and how much clonotype sharing occurs between individuals, the study deeply sequenced the blood TCR repertoires of roughly 5 healthy adults. Different laboratories and diverse techniques were used to prepare libraries and sequence TCR repertoires, to increase sequencing depth and limit assay-specific biases. For each donor, CD4 naive and CD4 memory were each run on three plates, CD8 naive on two plates, and CD8 memory on one plate. What the research found in general, with its limitations: Pairwise subsampling indicated that sequencing depth was expected to affect the degree of clonotype sharing among donors. Estimated clonotype richness was generally larger for naive than for memory subsets. Sampling was limited to blood, and TCR repertoires in tissue likely differ from TCR repertoires in blood. Compared with non-shared clonotypes, the clonotypes found in all four sorted-subset donors had higher generation probabilities. The small number of donors limited the genetic and exposure-history diversity represented. Across four donors, approximately 4.9% of naive CD4, 3.5% of naive CD8, 2.3% of memory CD4, and approximately 0.4% of memory CD8 clonotypes were shared. Even with the large sequencing depth, rarefaction of the sorted-subset datasets indicated that sequencing was incomplete.

Healthy HIV-negative adults with no recently reported acute infections or vaccinations were included as donors. All donors were Caucasian adults living in Nashville, Tennessee, USA. CD4+ T cells were enriched by magnetic negative selection; naive cells were then positively selected on CD45RA, and the negative fraction formed the memory subset. Blood was collected by leukapheresis, and PBMCs were isolated by Ficoll-Histopaque density gradient centrifugation and then cryopreserved in liquid nitrogen vapor phase. Purity and quantity of every magnetically sorted T cell population were checked by analytical flow cytometry. Genomic DNA was isolated from every sorted fraction and measured by UV absorbance on a Nanodrop 2000c. Using the deep immunoSEQ assay, multiplex PCR amplified TCR CDR3 regions from genomic DNA. For each cell subset, the extracted genomic DNA was distributed evenly across all wells of several immunoSEQ 96-well plates, and each plate served as one replicate. For sorted subsets, approximately 200 ng of genomic DNA, equivalent to around 31,000 T cell genomes, went into each replicate PCR. Purified libraries were measured with a Qubit 3.0 fluorometer, size-checked on a Bioanalyzer 2100, and measured again with the KAPA Library Quantification kit. Each immunoSEQ 96-well plate was sequenced on its own single-read 150-cycle Illumina NextSeq 550 flow cell. The paper's data handling went like this. The immunoSEQ output contained only junctional sequences without quality scores, so filtering could not match that applied to full-length reads. Sequences were annotated with PyIR, a Python wrapper for IgBLAST v1.9, and V/J genes and CDR3 were assigned using IMGT germline references. Reads with weak V/J assignments (E-value above 1e-6), missing CDR3, stop codons, out-of-frame junctions, or ambiguous translated residues were removed. A V3J clonotype was defined by an identical inferred V gene, J gene, and CDR3 amino acid sequence. Percentage overlap between repertoires was calculated by dividing the number of shared unique clonotypes by the size of the smaller repertoire. Richness of each repertoire was evaluated using RTK rarefaction, the Chao1 estimator, and Recon v2.1 estimates of unobserved clonotypes. For all TCRbeta clonotypes obtained by the gDNA method from a few donors, generation probabilities were computed with OLGA. TCRdb retrieved this table from immuneACCESS and kept in-frame rearrangements only. Not all clones are present; in checked studies, unresolved V genes account for under half, and no reason is known for the remainder. V and J calls and clone size are given by that table; D and trimming were obtained from the DNA. The table for this sample lists hundreds of thousands of clones; 74% of them were counted only once. The ten largest clones capture around 1.6% of the sample.

The clonotype comes from a woman aged 25 to 39 in good health. Sequenced input: memory CD4+ T cells sorted from blood. The sample's cell subset or site label, decoded: CD45RA-negative fraction. The chain employs TRBV18 and TRBJ1-1; TRBD1 could be the D gene, as 6 bases match. The nucleotide sequence reads TGTGCCAGCTCGCAAGGGGGGGGGAACACTGAAGCTTTCTTT. It translates to CASSQGGGNTEAFF.